This T cell receptor (beta chain) was recorded in a study of shared clonotypes between healthy human individuals. All of the donors resided in Nashville, Tennessee, and each was a Caucasian adult. The CDR3 has 13 amino acids. Trimming removed 2 bases from V and 7 bases from J, with 10 bases in between. Per germline, CDR1 SGHDT and CDR2 YYEEEE. Clones were sequenced by immunoSEQ multiplex PCR, and TCRdb holds only the in-frame ones, with some missing. This table has fewer than 1.6 million clones, around 98.5% appearing once. This TCR was sampled from a man aged 25-45 years in good health. The sample taken for sequencing was naive CD4+ T cells sorted from blood. The subset was: CD45RA+ positively selected. This rearrangement joins TRBV5-6 to TRBJ1-5, with D hard to call. In DNA form, the CDR3 reads TGTGCCAGCAGCTTAGCGGCGGGGCAGCCCCAGCATTTT. This encodes CASSLAAGQPQHF.